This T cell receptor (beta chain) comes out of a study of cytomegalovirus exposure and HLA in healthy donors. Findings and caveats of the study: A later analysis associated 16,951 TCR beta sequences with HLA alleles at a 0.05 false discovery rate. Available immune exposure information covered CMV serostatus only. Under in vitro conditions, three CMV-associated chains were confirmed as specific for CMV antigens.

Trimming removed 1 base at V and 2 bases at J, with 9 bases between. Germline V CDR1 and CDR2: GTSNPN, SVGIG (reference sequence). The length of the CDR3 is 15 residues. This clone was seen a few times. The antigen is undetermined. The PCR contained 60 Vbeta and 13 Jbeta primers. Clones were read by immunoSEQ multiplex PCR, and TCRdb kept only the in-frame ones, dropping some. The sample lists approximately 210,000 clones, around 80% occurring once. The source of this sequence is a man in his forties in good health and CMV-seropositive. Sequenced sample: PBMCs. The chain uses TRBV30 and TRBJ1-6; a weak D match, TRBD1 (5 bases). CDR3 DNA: TGTGCCTGGAGTGGAATAGGGGCCTATAATTCACCCCTCCACTTT. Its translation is CAWSGIGAYNSPLHF.